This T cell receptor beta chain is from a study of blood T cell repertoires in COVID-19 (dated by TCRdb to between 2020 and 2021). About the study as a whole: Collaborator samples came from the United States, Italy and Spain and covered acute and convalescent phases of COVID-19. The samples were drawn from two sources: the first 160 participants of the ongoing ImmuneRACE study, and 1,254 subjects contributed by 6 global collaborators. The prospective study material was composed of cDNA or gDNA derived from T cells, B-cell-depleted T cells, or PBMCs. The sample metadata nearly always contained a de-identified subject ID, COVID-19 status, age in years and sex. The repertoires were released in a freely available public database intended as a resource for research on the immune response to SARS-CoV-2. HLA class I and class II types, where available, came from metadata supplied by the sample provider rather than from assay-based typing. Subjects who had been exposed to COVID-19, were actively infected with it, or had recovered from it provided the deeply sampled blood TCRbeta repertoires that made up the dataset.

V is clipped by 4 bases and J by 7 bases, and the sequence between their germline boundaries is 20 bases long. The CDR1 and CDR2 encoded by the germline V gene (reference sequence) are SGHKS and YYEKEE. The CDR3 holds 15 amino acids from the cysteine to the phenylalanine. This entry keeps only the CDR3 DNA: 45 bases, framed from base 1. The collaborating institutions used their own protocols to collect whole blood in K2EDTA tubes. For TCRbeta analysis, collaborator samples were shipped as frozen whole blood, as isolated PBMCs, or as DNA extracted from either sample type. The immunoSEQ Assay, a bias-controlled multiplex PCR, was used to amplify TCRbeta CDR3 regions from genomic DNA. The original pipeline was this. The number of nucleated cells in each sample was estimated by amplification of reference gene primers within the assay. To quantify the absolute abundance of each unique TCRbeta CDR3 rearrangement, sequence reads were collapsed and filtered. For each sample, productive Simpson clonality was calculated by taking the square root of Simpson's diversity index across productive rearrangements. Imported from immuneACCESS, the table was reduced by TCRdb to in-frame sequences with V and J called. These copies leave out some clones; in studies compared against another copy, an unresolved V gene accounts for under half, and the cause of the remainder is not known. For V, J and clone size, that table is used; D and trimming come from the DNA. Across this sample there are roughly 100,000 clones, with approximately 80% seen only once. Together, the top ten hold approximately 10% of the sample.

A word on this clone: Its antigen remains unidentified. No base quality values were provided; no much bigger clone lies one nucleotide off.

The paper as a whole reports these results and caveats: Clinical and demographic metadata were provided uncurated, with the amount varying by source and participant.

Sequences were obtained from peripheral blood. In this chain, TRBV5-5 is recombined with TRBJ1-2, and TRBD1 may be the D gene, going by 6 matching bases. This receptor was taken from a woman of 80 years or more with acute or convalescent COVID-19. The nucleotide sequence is TGTGCCAGCAGCCCGTCGGGGGGGCGCTTCTTTGGCTACACCTTC. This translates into CASSPSGGRFFGYTF.